The 20 T cell receptor beta chains below all came from one sample that was sequenced in a study of technical replicates of blood from a handful of donors. Some clones are missing from TCRdb's copy, which holds only in-frame ones; the method was immunoSEQ multiplex PCR. The sample holds over 80,000 clones; about 95% are singletons and the top ten take under 0.45%. Sequencing was carried out using T cells isolated from PBMCs. These receptors all stem from a human donor in good health.

The CDR3 loop reads CASSHKTSGRNEQFF. The DNA for the CDR3 is TGTGCCAGCAGCCACAAGACTAGCGGGAGGAATGAGCAGTTCTTC. The chain is built from TRBV5-6 and TRBJ2-1; 13 bases line up with TRBD2. Germline CDR1 SGHDT, CDR2 YYEEEE. V was pared by 4 bases and J by 7 bases, with 5 bases of the junction left unmatched. This CDR3 comprises 15 residues.

V and J are TRBV29-1 and TRBJ1-2, with TRBD1 as a possible D gene (5 bases). The CDR3 covers 11 residues. The V end was cut by 4 bases, the J end by 8 bases, with 11 bases between. Germline V lookup: CDR1 SQVTM, CDR2 ANQGSEA. CDR3 loop: CSVGEGVGYTF. CDR3 coding DNA: TGCAGCGTTGGGGAAGGGGTCGGCTACACCTTC. The full variable domain, completed using reference TRBV29-1 and TRBJ1-2, is SAVISQKPSRDICQRGTSLTIQCQVDSQVTMMFWYRQQPGQSLTLIATANQGSEATYESGFVIDKFPISRPNLTFSTLTVSNMSPEDSSIYLCSVGEGVGYTFGSGTRLTVV.

The V gene is TRBV5-1, the J gene TRBJ1-3; D gene uncertain. With 2 bases removed from V and 1 base from J, the gap between germline ends came to 10 bases. Per the germline V gene, CDR1 is SGHRS and CDR2 is YFSETQ. The CDR3 covers 15 residues. The CDR3 is CASSFKWPSGNTIYF. CDR3 DNA: TGCGCCAGCAGCTTTAAGTGGCCTTCTGGAAACACCATATATTTT.

The V and J genes are TRBV19 and TRBJ1-4; TRBD1 matches at 7 bases. The CDR3 covers 15 residues. Germline V gives CDR1 LNHDA, CDR2 SQIVND (reference sequence). With V trimmed by 6 bases and J by 0 bases, 4 bases remained unmatched. The CDR3, as DNA: TGTGCCAGTAGCGGTGGGACAGCAACTAATGAAAAACTGTTTTTT. Translated, it gives CASSGGTATNEKLFF.

The genes are TRBV27 and TRBJ2-3; D is unresolved. Germline assignment: CDR1 MNHEY and CDR2 SMNVEV (reference sequence). The CDR3 loop spans 13 amino acids. Trimming removed 2 bases at V and 6 bases at J, with 9 bases between. The CDR3 DNA reads TGTGCCAGCAGTTTAGCTAGGTCGGATACGCAGTATTTT. It translates to CASSLARSDTQYF.

The chain carries TRBV6-5 and TRBJ2-5; D perhaps matches TRBD1 (6 bases). The V gene's germline CDR1 is MNHEY and CDR2 SVGAGI. The CDR3 runs to 11 residues. V gave up 11 bases and J gave up 5 bases, with 12 bases separating them. The CDR3: CACARGETQYF. CDR3 coding DNA: TGTGCCTGCGCCAGGGGTGAGACCCAGTACTTC.

The rearrangement joins TRBV13 to TRBJ1-4; 8 nucleotides line up with TRBD1. CDR1 is PRHDT and CDR2 is FYEKMQ in the germline V gene (reference sequence). V dropped 3 bases and J dropped 14; count of bases not matched to a gene: 17. This CDR3 is built from 16 residues. In DNA, the CDR3 is TGTGCCAGCAGCTTGGGTCGTTCGGTCAGGGGGCAAGATCTGTTTTTT. Protein sequence: CASSLGRSVRGQDLFF. Full variable domain (outside the CDR3, taken from reference TRBV13 and TRBJ1-4): AAGVIQSPRHLIKEKRETATLKCYPIPRHDTVYWYQQGPGQDPQFLISFYEKMQSDKGSIPDRFSAQQFSDYHSELNMSSLELGDSALYFCASSLGRSVRGQDLFFGSGTQLSVL.

This sequence joins TRBV2 and TRBJ2-7, with TRBD2 as a possible D gene (5 bases). Germline values: CDR1 SNHLY, CDR2 FYNNEI. This CDR3 is built from 14 residues. Trimming removed 5 bases at V and 5 bases at J, with 16 bases between. This chain's CDR3 is CASSPQRASNEQYF. In nucleotides, the CDR3 is TGTGCCAGCAGTCCCCAGAGGGCCTCTAACGAGCAGTACTTC.

The chain has TRBV27 and TRBJ2-1, with 7 bases that match TRBD1. CDR1 is MNHEY and CDR2 is SMNVEV in the germline V gene (reference sequence). With 11 bases clipped from V and 4 bases from J, the junction kept 11 bases outside the gene matches. This CDR3 has 14 residues. The CDR3 sequence: CAEQGPSLYNEQFF. CDR3 sequence (DNA): TGTGCCGAACAGGGGCCTTCCCTTTACAATGAGCAGTTCTTC.

The chain joins TRBV5-4 to TRBJ2-1; 9 bases are shared with TRBD1. The CDR3 loop spans 15 amino acids. V gave up 2 bases and J gave up 7 bases; unmatched junction bases: 7. Germline V lookup: CDR1 SGHNT, CDR2 YYREEE (reference sequence). The CDR3 loop is CASSFVDRGKNEQFF. DNA for the CDR3: TGTGCCAGCAGCTTTGTGGACAGGGGTAAGAATGAGCAGTTCTTC.

The rearrangement uses TRBV7-2 and TRBJ2-7; 7 bases align to TRBD2. With 2 bases clipped from V and 4 bases from J, the junction kept 8 bases outside the gene matches. CDR1 and CDR2 from the germline V gene are SGHTA and FQGNSA. The CDR3 has 15 residues. CDR3 residues: CASSLLRTSAYEQYF. DNA for the CDR3: TGTGCCAGCAGCTTACTAAGAACTAGCGCGTACGAGCAGTACTTC.

The genes are TRBV13 and TRBJ2-7; TRBD1 matches at 9 bases. The CDR3 length is 17 residues. Germline trimming cut 5 bases from V and 3 bases from J; bases unmatched to any gene: 14. The V gene's germline CDR1 is PRHDT and CDR2 FYEKMQ (reference sequence). The CDR3 sequence: CASSTPPGTGKVYEQYF. The CDR3 DNA sequence: TGTGCCAGCAGCACCCCCCCAGGGACAGGGAAGGTCTACGAGCAGTACTTC. The full variable domain, in which reference TRBV13 and TRBJ2-7 provide the parts outside the CDR3, is AAGVIQSPRHLIKEKRETATLKCYPIPRHDTVYWYQQGPGQDPQFLISFYEKMQSDKGSIPDRFSAQQFSDYHSELNMSSLELGDSALYFCASSTPPGTGKVYEQYFGPGTRLTVT.

This clone was recorded once. The CDR3 coding sequence is TGTGCCAGCAGCGTAGGGGGGGATAGAAAAGAGACCCAGTACTTC. Residues: CASSVGGDRKETQYF. This chain links TRBV9 with TRBJ2-5, with D maybe TRBD2 (6 bases). The CDR3 is made up of 15 amino acids. Trimming left V 0 bases short and J 3 bases short, with 12 bases between. Germline CDR1 and CDR2: SGDLS and YYNGEE. Using reference TRBV9 and TRBJ2-5 for the parts outside the CDR3, the full variable domain is DSGVTQTPKHLITATGQRVTLRCSPRSGDLSVYWYQQSLDQGLQFLIQYYNGEERAKGNILERFSAQQFPDLHSELNLSSLELGDSALYFCASSVGGDRKETQYFGPGTRLLVL.

This sequence joins TRBV27 and TRBJ2-1; D not certain. This CDR3 region has 11 residues. The ends were cut back, 6 bases at V and 11 bases at J, with 11 bases in the middle. CDR1 and CDR2 from the germline V gene are MNHEY and SMNVEV (reference sequence). The CDR3 protein is CASRADKKQFF. The DNA of the CDR3 is TGTGCCAGCAGAGCAGACAAGAAGCAGTTCTTC.

This clone was observed a few times. V gene TRBV4-2 combines with J gene TRBJ2-7; TRBD2 matches at 10 bases. The CDR3 runs to 22 residues. Germline V CDR1 and CDR2: LGHNA, YNFKEQ. V lost 1 base to trimming and J lost 3 bases; unmatched junction nucleotides: 24. The CDR3, as DNA: TGTGCCAGCAGCCAAGGAGCTGCACTAGCGGGAAGATTTGTAGGGGGGGGCTACGAGCAGTACTTC. Its translation is CASSQGAALAGRFVGGGYEQYF.

The rearrangement joins TRBV18 to TRBJ1-2; 9 positions agree with TRBD1. CDR3 length equals 15 residues. The V gene end was trimmed by 5 bases and the J gene end by 3 bases; junction bases not matched to a gene: 7. Per the germline V gene, CDR1 is KGHSH and CDR2 is LQKENI. CDR3 nucleotide sequence: TGTGCCAGCTCAACCCTGAGACAGGGGGACTATGGCTACACCTTC. Its protein is CASSTLRQGDYGYTF.

The V call is TRBV9, the J call TRBJ2-1; D may be TRBD2 (6 bases). V was pared by 0 bases and J by 4 bases, with 11 bases between. CDR1 is SGDLS, CDR2 YYNGEE, per germline. This CDR3 has 15 residues. The CDR3: CASSVDAGLYNEQFF. CDR3 sequence (DNA): TGTGCCAGCAGCGTAGACGCGGGGTTGTACAATGAGCAGTTCTTC.

This clone came up once. The genes are TRBV9 and TRBJ2-5; TRBD2 matches at 15 bases. Germline lookup yields CDR1 SGDLS and CDR2 YYNGEE. The CDR3 length is 15 residues. V shed 3 bases, J shed 5 bases, and the junction held 2 bases outside the gene matches. DNA of the CDR3: TGTGCCAGCAGCGCTGGGACTAGCGGGGGGGAGACCCAGTACTTC. Its protein product is CASSAGTSGGETQYF.

The genes are TRBV4-3 and TRBJ2-3; the D gene is possibly TRBD1 (6 bases). CDR1 and CDR2 from the germline V gene are LGHNA and YSLEER. The V end lost 1 base, the J end lost 5 bases, and 7 bases lay between the germline ends. The CDR3 is 13 amino acids. The CDR3 here is CASSQATGDTQYF. Here the CDR3 DNA reads TGCGCCAGCAGCCAAGCGACAGGAGATACGCAGTATTTT.

The chain combines TRBV6-1 with TRBJ2-2; D may be TRBD2 (6 bases). The CDR3 is 15 residues long. V dropped 2 bases and J dropped 4 bases, with 11 bases sitting between them. Germline V gene sequence: CDR1 MNHNS, CDR2 SASEGT. CDR3 sequence reads: CASSENPGVTGELFF. CDR3 DNA: TGTGCCAGCAGTGAAAACCCGGGGGTCACCGGGGAGCTGTTTTTT.